This entry lists 3 T cell receptor beta chains sequenced from one sample in a study of blood T cell repertoires in COVID-19. Method: immunoSEQ multiplex PCR; TCRdb's copy keeps in-frame clones and lacks some. The sample shows roughly 50,000 clones, approximately 89% of them seen only once. Sequencing was carried out using peripheral blood. The receptors were sampled from a woman aged 60-70 years with active COVID-19.

The chain joins TRBV6-2 or TRBV6-3 to TRBJ1-5; TRBD1 aligns across 8 bases. Losses at the gene ends were 5 bases for V and 11 bases for J; bases not matched to a gene: 11. The CDR3 length is 14 residues. CDR1 and CDR2 from the germline V gene are MNHEY and SVGEGT. The CDR3, as DNA: TGTGCCAGCAGTCTGCCGACAGGGGACCGGTCCCAGCATTTT. Translation: CASSLPTGDRSQHF.

This clone was observed a single time. The CDR3 DNA sequence: TGCGCCAGCAGCTTGTCGACAGTAACAAATTCACCCCTCCACTTT. This translates into CASSLSTVTNSPLHF. This chain connects TRBV5-1 to TRBJ1-6; the D gene is possibly TRBD1 (5 bases). The ends were cut back, 1 base at V and 7 bases at J, with 12 bases in the middle. CDR1 SGHRS and CDR2 YFSETQ come from the germline V gene. The CDR3 contains 15 residues.

The chain employs TRBV19 and TRBJ2-2, with 9 bases that match TRBD2. In germline, CDR1 is LNHDA, CDR2 SQIVND (reference sequence). The J segment lost 7 bases and the V segment lost 3 bases, leaving 12 bases of the junction unmatched. The CDR3 sequence is 17 residues long. CDR3 sequence: CASSIGSGGGAVGELFF. CDR3 DNA: TGTGCCAGTAGTATTGGTTCTGGCGGGGGGGCCGTCGGGGAGCTGTTTTTT.